Reported below is one T cell receptor beta chain. The data originate from a study of blood T cells in healthy people across ages. The ends lost 3 bases at V and 0 bases at J; junction bases unmatched: 4. The germline V gene encodes CDR1 SGDLS and CDR2 YYNGEE. This CDR3 region has 15 residues. Alongside a J-beta primer mix, a sample-barcoded 5' primer served in a second PCR lasting about 7 to 12 cycles. One entry per CDR3 protein, called by TCRdb with MiXCR from the 5' RACE reads. Of over a million distinct CDR3 sequences in the sample, 45% to 70% were seen once. Material: blood. The chain carries TRBV9 and TRBJ2-5, with 8 nucleotides matching TRBD1. This TCR was sampled from a man younger than 35 in good health. The CDR3 DNA follows: TGTGCCAGCAGCGGACGGACAGGGTACCAAGAGACCCAGTACTTC. Its translation is CASSGRTGYQETQYF.